These 21 T cell receptor beta chains came from one sample sequenced in a study of shared clonotypes between healthy human individuals. Clones were read by immunoSEQ multiplex PCR, and TCRdb kept only the in-frame ones, dropping some. The sample holds 600,000 to 750,000 clones; 60% to 80% are singletons and the top ten take less than 2%. The specimen sequenced was memory CD4+ T cells sorted from blood. Specified subset: CD45RA-negative fraction. The source is a woman in her 30s in good health.

The chain carries TRBV21-1 and TRBJ2-5; the DNA was not used to check the table's D call, TRBD1. TRBV21-1 is described as a pseudogene. The CDR3 runs 14 residues. Written as DNA, the CDR3 is TGTGCCAGCACCGGGTGGACAGGGGAAGAGACCCAGTACTTC. Amino acid sequence: CASTGWTGEETQYF.

The chain couples TRBV2 to TRBJ2-3; 9 positions match TRBD2. Looked up from germline, CDR1 is SNHLY and CDR2 is FYNNEI. V shed 7 bases and J 3 bases; nucleotides not matched to a gene: 5. The CDR3 is 14 amino acids. CDR3 nucleotides: TGTGCCAGCAAACCGGGACTAGCTACAGATACGCAGTATTTT. This gives the protein CASKPGLATDTQYF.

In DNA form, the CDR3 reads TGTGCCAGCAGCTTAATCACTACCGGTCCCCAGGGCCTTGAAGCTTTCTTT. Protein: CASSLITTGPQGLEAFF. The rearrangement links TRBV7-3 to TRBJ1-1, with D possibly being TRBD1 (5 bases). V was pared by 1 base and J by 7 bases, with 22 bases between. Germline assignment: CDR1 SGHTA and CDR2 FQGTGA. The CDR3 has 17 residues.

The chain combines TRBV5-4 with TRBJ2-3; D is possibly TRBD2 (6 bases). The CDR3 consists of 13 residues. The germline V and J ends were trimmed by 0 bases and 6 bases, with 8 bases remaining between them. Germline V CDR1 and CDR2: SGHNT, YYREEE (reference sequence). The CDR3 loop is CASSLGLADTQYF. CDR3 DNA: TGTGCCAGCAGCTTGGGGCTAGCGGATACGCAGTATTTT.

The gene calls are TRBV5-1 and TRBJ1-5; D is perhaps TRBD1 (6 bases). Trimming stripped 0 bases from V and 7 bases from J, with 14 bases between. The CDR3 is made up of 15 amino acids. From germline, CDR1 is SGHRS and CDR2 YFSETQ. This chain's CDR3 is CASSLEAGVGQPQHF. Here the CDR3 DNA reads TGCGCCAGCAGCTTGGAAGCAGGGGTAGGACAGCCCCAGCATTTT. Looking up the rest from reference TRBV5-1 and TRBJ1-5 gives the full variable domain: KAGVTQTPRYLIKTRGQQVTLSCSPISGHRSVSWYQQTPGQGLQFLFEYFSETQRNKGNFPGRFSGRQFSNSRSEMNVSTLELGDSALYLCASSLEAGVGQPQHFGDGTRLSIL.

The rearrangement links TRBV6-5 to TRBJ1-1; possibly TRBD1 for D (5 bases). Per the germline V gene, CDR1 is MNHEY and CDR2 is SVGAGI. The V and J ends lost 6 bases and 1 base respectively, with 15 bases between them. This CDR3 is 15 amino acids long. CDR3 bases: TGTGCCAGCAGCTCCCCGGTCAGGGCGAACACTGAAGCTTTCTTT. This translates into CASSSPVRANTEAFF.

CDR3 coding DNA: TGCGCCAGCAGCCAAGGACAGGGAACTAACTATGGCTACACCTTC. It codes for CASSQGQGTNYGYTF. The chain carries TRBV4-3 and TRBJ1-2; TRBD1 agrees at 7 bases. V gave up 1 base and J gave up 0 bases; unmatched junction bases: 2. The CDR3 is made up of 15 amino acids. Germline V gene data show CDR1 as LGHNA and CDR2 as YSLEER.

The J gene is TRBJ2-7, the V gene TRBV6-6; a possible D gene is TRBD2 (6 bases). Trimming removed 6 bases at V and 2 bases at J, with 14 bases between. CDR1 is MNHNY, CDR2 SVGAGI, per germline (reference sequence). The CDR3 has 14 amino acids. The CDR3 DNA sequence: TGTGCCAGCAGGCGAACCGGGACTGCCTACGAGCAGTACTTC. This gives the protein CASRRTGTAYEQYF.

The gene calls are TRBV5-1 and TRBJ2-1; 13 bases are shared with TRBD2. Germline trimming cut 5 bases from V and 0 bases from J; bases unmatched to any gene: 2. The CDR3 runs to 16 residues. The V gene's germline CDR1 is SGHRS and CDR2 YFSETQ. The CDR3 coding sequence is TGCGCCAGCAGTCGGACTAGCGGGAGCTCCTACAATGAGCAGTTCTTC. It encodes CASSRTSGSSYNEQFF.

The chain recombines TRBV6-1 with TRBJ1-2, with 7 nucleotides matching TRBD1. The CDR3 sequence is 15 residues long. Germline assignment: CDR1 MNHNS and CDR2 SASEGT. The ends lost 8 bases at V and 4 bases at J; junction bases unmatched: 13. The CDR3 nucleotides are TGTGCCAGCTCAGCCGATAGACAGGGAGGCTATGGCTACACCTTC. It translates to CASSADRQGGYGYTF.

This chain's CDR3 is CASSLGTGQETQYF. In DNA form, the CDR3 reads TGTGCCAGCAGCCTGGGGACAGGGCAGGAGACCCAGTACTTC. The rearrangement joins TRBV5-8 to TRBJ2-5; 9 bases agree with TRBD1. V trimming: 4 bases; J trimming: 5 bases; junction bases outside the gene matches: 6. There are 14 residues in the CDR3. Germline CDR1 and CDR2: SGHTS and YDEGEE.

This clone is a singleton in its sample. The rearrangement joins TRBV7-2 to TRBJ1-2, with D uncertain. Germline CDR1 and CDR2: SGHTA and FQGNSA. This CDR3 has 12 amino acids. V dropped 5 bases and J dropped 2 bases, with 6 bases sitting between them. CDR3 sequence: CASSVNNYGYTF. CDR3 DNA sequence: TGTGCCAGCAGCGTTAACAACTATGGCTACACCTTC.

This chain connects TRBV5-1 to TRBJ2-3; 9 positions match TRBD2. The J segment lost 6 bases and the V segment lost 1 base, leaving 12 bases of the junction unmatched. In germline, CDR1 is SGHRS, CDR2 YFSETQ. This CDR3 region has 17 residues. As DNA, the CDR3 is TGCGCCAGCAGCTTGATGAGATCGCGGGAGGGTTTGGATACGCAGTATTTT. Translation gives CASSLMRSREGLDTQYF.

The DNA of the CDR3 is TGTGCCAGCAGTGCCTCAGGGAGGTACTATGGCTACACCTTC. It specifies CASSASGRYYGYTF. The chain combines TRBV27 with TRBJ1-2, with D perhaps TRBD1 (5 bases). Trimming took off 5 bases at V and 3 bases at J, with 13 bases between the two ends. The V gene's germline CDR1 is MNHEY and CDR2 SMNVEV (reference sequence). The CDR3 runs 14 residues.

This clone was seen a few times. The V and J genes are TRBV28 and TRBJ2-7, with a tentative D call TRBD1 (5 bases). The CDR3 extends over 12 amino acids. Between the trimmed V and J ends, which lost 10 bases and 5 bases, there was a span of 15 bases. The germline CDR1 and CDR2 sequences are MDHEN and SYDVKM. The CDR3 here is CAIKGDPDEQYF. CDR3 DNA sequence: TGTGCCATCAAAGGGGATCCGGACGAGCAGTACTTC.

The chain joins TRBV7-2 to TRBJ1-5, with D perhaps TRBD1 (6 bases). Trimming took 1 base from V and 7 from J, leaving 11 bases between them. The CDR3 loop spans 14 amino acids. The V gene's germline CDR1 is SGHTA and CDR2 FQGNSA. This chain's CDR3 is CASSLDRARQPQHF. CDR3 nucleotides: TGTGCCAGCAGCTTAGACAGGGCGAGGCAGCCCCAGCATTTT.

In its sample, this clone was seen many times. The chain recombines TRBV6-1 with TRBJ1-2; 8 nucleotides agree with TRBD1. The CDR3 contains 13 residues. From germline, CDR1 is MNHNS and CDR2 SASEGT. Losses at the gene ends were 2 bases for V and 7 bases for J; bases not matched to a gene: 3. This chain's CDR3 is CASSEQGAAGYTF. The CDR3 nucleotides are TGTGCCAGCAGTGAACAGGGGGCGGCTGGCTACACCTTC.

V gene TRBV6-1 combines with J gene TRBJ2-1, with 7 bases aligning to TRBD1. This CDR3 is 15 amino acids long. Germline assignment: CDR1 MNHNS and CDR2 SASEGT. V gave up 3 bases and J gave up 2 bases; unmatched junction bases: 4. The chain's CDR3 is CASSEETGTYNEQFF. CDR3 nucleotide sequence: TGTGCCAGCAGTGAGGAGACAGGGACCTACAATGAGCAGTTCTTC.

V and J are TRBV6-5 and TRBJ1-6, with D perhaps matching TRBD1 (5 bases). The CDR3 runs 14 residues. Trimming pared 10 bases from V and 6 bases from J, leaving 16 bases between. Per the germline V gene, CDR1 is MNHEY and CDR2 is SVGAGI. CDR3 protein: CAINREQGNSPLHF. The CDR3 bases are TGTGCCATCAATAGAGAGCAGGGTAATTCACCCCTCCACTTT.

The chain couples TRBV9 to TRBJ2-3; D may be TRBD2 (6 bases). In germline, CDR1 is SGDLS, CDR2 YYNGEE. The ends were cut back, 3 bases at V and 2 bases at J, with 13 bases in the middle. This CDR3 has 15 amino acids. The CDR3 bases are TGTGCCAGCAGCGGGGGACTTTTACACACAGATACGCAGTATTTT. It is translated as CASSGGLLHTDTQYF.

The V call is TRBV7-9, the J call TRBJ1-1; 10 bases fit TRBD1. Per the germline V gene, CDR1 is SEHNR and CDR2 is FQNEAQ (reference sequence). V was clipped by 5 bases and J by 4 bases; unmatched bases: 7. The CDR3 has 15 residues. The CDR3 DNA is TGTGCCAGCAGCCTAGAAGGACAGGGGGGCACTGAAGCTTTCTTT. This translates into CASSLEGQGGTEAFF.